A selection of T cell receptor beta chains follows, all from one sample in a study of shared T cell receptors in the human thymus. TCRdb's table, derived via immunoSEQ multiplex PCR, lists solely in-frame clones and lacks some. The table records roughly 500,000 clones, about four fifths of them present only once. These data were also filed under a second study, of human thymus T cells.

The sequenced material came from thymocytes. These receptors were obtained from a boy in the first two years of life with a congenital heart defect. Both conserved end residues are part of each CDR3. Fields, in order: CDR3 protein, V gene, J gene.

CDR3: CASSRTSGRYGEQFF
V: TRBV11-1
J: TRBJ2-1

CDR3: CASSLLAAEDYNEQFF
V: TRBV11-2
J: TRBJ2-1

CDR3: CASSLARGTQYF
V: TRBV7-2
J: TRBJ2-5

CDR3: CASSSGQFATNEKLFF
V: TRBV7-2
J: TRBJ1-4

CDR3: CASSFGLAVSYEQYF
V: TRBV7-2
J: TRBJ2-7

CDR3: CASSLDRGDEKLFF
V: TRBV11-3
J: TRBJ1-4

CDR3: CASSQSSRGTQYF
V: TRBV4-1
J: TRBJ2-3

CDR3: CAWSTPSLAGGEGTKNIQYF
V: TRBV30
J: TRBJ2-4

CDR3: CASSPSDRAATEAFF
V: TRBV19
J: TRBJ1-1

CDR3: CASRCRERSYGYTF
V: TRBV19
J: TRBJ1-2

CDR3: CASDSGGVYGYTF
V: TRBV6-6
J: TRBJ1-2

CDR3: CASSQLGQRSKYEQYF
V: TRBV14
J: TRBJ2-7

CDR3: CASSLHGVGNEKLFF
V: TRBV5-1
J: TRBJ1-4

CDR3: CASSPQTRAEQYF
V: TRBV5-4
J: TRBJ2-7

CDR3: CASSPRTGGVVTIYF
V: TRBV7-2
J: TRBJ1-3

CDR3: CASSKREGPYNEQFF
V: TRBV27
J: TRBJ2-1

CDR3: CASSQLQGTSGKISYNEQFF
V: TRBV4-3
J: TRBJ2-1

CDR3: CASSPSAAGDAEQYF
V: TRBV7-2
J: TRBJ2-7